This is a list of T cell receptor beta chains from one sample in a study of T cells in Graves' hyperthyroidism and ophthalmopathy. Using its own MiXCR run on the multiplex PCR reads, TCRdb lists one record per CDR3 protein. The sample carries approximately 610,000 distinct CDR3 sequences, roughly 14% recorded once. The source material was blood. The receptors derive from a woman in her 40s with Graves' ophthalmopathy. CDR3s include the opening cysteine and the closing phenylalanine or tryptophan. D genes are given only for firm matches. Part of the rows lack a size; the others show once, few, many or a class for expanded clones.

CDR3: CASSPQFGRVDTGELFF
DNA: TGTGCCAGCAGTCCCCAATTCGGCAGGGTAGACACCGGGGAGCTGTTTTTT
V: TRBV12-3/TRBV12-4
size: .
D: .
J: TRBJ2-2

CDR3: CASTKGGTTRFGAQYF
DNA: TGTGCCAGCACCAAGGGAGGGACTACGCGTTTCGGGGCCCAGTACTTC
V: TRBV28
size: few
D: TRBD2
J: TRBJ2-5

CDR3: CASSPRDTLFYEQYF
DNA: TGTGCCAGCAGTCCGAGGGACACCCTTTTCTACGAGCAGTACTTC
V: TRBV6-2/TRBV6-3
size: .
D: .
J: TRBJ2-7

CDR3: CASSIPYNRDRTEAFF
DNA: TGTGCCAGTAGTATCCCTTATAACAGGGATCGGACTGAAGCTTTCTTT
V: TRBV19
size: many
D: .
J: TRBJ1-1

CDR3: CASGFIYRYSTDTQYF
DNA: TGTGCTAGTGGTTTCATCTACAGGTATAGCACAGATACGCAGTATTTT
V: TRBV12-5
size: .
D: .
J: TRBJ2-3

CDR3: CASSLDRKGSYEQYF
DNA: TGTGCCAGCAGCTTAGACAGGAAAGGGTCCTACGAGCAGTACTTC
V: TRBV11-2
size: few
D: .
J: TRBJ2-7

CDR3: CATGLAGLNTGELFF
DNA: TGTGCCACGGGACTAGCGGGCCTGAACACCGGGGAGCTGTTTTTT
V: TRBV10-3
size: many
D: TRBD2
J: TRBJ2-2

CDR3: CASSFGDRAGANVLTF
DNA: TGCGCCAGCAGCTTTGGGGACAGGGCTGGGGCCAACGTCCTGACTTTC
V: TRBV5-1
size: .
D: TRBD1
J: TRBJ2-6

CDR3: CASSRTGAAYGYTF
DNA: TGTGCCAGCAGCCGTACAGGGGCAGCCTATGGCTACACCTTC
V: TRBV12-3/TRBV12-4
size: many
D: TRBD1
J: TRBJ1-2

CDR3: CAISERASETQYF
DNA: TGTGCCATCAGTGAAAGGGCCTCGGAGACCCAGTACTTC
V: TRBV10-3
size: many
D: .
J: TRBJ2-5

CDR3: CASSPLKFPNYEQYF
DNA: TGTGCCAGCAGTCCACTAAAGTTCCCCAATTACGAGCAGTACTTC
V: TRBV6-1
size: many
D: .
J: TRBJ2-7

CDR3: CASSQDGRVGDGYTF
DNA: TGCGCCAGCAGCCAAGATGGGAGGGTGGGTGACGGCTACACCTTC
V: TRBV4-3
size: many
D: .
J: TRBJ1-2

CDR3: CASSGASGSYEQYF
DNA: TGTGCCAGCAGCGGCGCCAGCGGGAGTTACGAGCAGTACTTC
V: TRBV7-2
size: .
D: TRBD2
J: TRBJ2-7

CDR3: CASSFLTGDSNTGELFF
DNA: TGTGCCAGCAGTTTTCTGACAGGGGATTCAAACACCGGGGAGCTGTTTTTT
V: TRBV6-5
size: .
D: TRBD1
J: TRBJ2-2

CDR3: CASSYTLAGGYEQYF
DNA: TGTGCCAGCAGTTACACACTAGCGGGAGGTTACGAGCAGTACTTC
V: TRBV6-5
size: many
D: TRBD2
J: TRBJ2-7

CDR3: CASSWGTALHTEAFF
DNA: TGTGCCAGCAGCTGGGGGACAGCCCTCCACACTGAAGCTTTCTTT
V: TRBV12-3/TRBV12-4
size: .
D: TRBD1
J: TRBJ1-1

CDR3: CASGSPRTSSYNEQFF
DNA: TGTGCTAGTGGTTCCCCTAGGACTAGCTCCTACAATGAGCAGTTCTTC
V: TRBV12-5
size: many
D: TRBD2
J: TRBJ2-1

CDR3: CASSPWGDSRHTEAFF
DNA: TGTGCCAGCAGTCCATGGGGAGACAGCCGGCACACTGAAGCTTTCTTT
V: TRBV28
size: many
D: .
J: TRBJ1-1

CDR3: CASSLRGSGFYEQYF
DNA: TGTGCCAGCAGCCTAAGGGGTAGCGGGTTCTACGAGCAGTACTTC
V: TRBV11-2
size: .
D: TRBD2
J: TRBJ2-7

CDR3: CASSLGHGKAFF
DNA: TGTGCCAGCAGTTTGGGGCATGGTAAAGCTTTCTTT
V: TRBV12-3/TRBV12-4
size: many
D: .
J: TRBJ1-1

CDR3: CASSQDRSGGKAFF
DNA: TGTGCCAGCAGCCAAGATCGTTCGGGGGGCAAGGCTTTCTTT
V: TRBV14
size: many
D: .
J: TRBJ1-1

CDR3: CASSGRTGTSGSRAGELFF
DNA: TGTGCCAGCAGCGGACGGACAGGGACTAGCGGGAGCAGGGCCGGGGAGCTGTTTTTT
V: TRBV9
size: many
D: TRBD2
J: TRBJ2-2

CDR3: CASSLETGGIETQYF
DNA: TGTGCCAGCAGCTTGGAGACAGGGGGCATAGAGACCCAGTACTTC
V: TRBV11-2
size: many
D: TRBD1
J: TRBJ2-5

CDR3: CASSETGGTGGYTF
DNA: TGTGCCAGCAGTGAAACAGGGGGCACTGGGGGCTACACCTTC
V: TRBV6-1
size: .
D: TRBD1
J: TRBJ1-2

CDR3: CASSLALNEQFF
DNA: TGTGCCAGCAGCTTAGCACTCAATGAGCAGTTCTTC
V: TRBV11-3
size: .
D: .
J: TRBJ2-1

CDR3: CASSALRSEETQYF
DNA: TGTGCCAGCAGTGCCTTACGAAGCGAAGAGACCCAGTACTTC
V: TRBV2
size: medium-sized
D: .
J: TRBJ2-5

CDR3: CASSPGTRTGIQYF
DNA: TGTGCCAGCAGTCCTGGGACCAGAACGGGCATTCAGTACTTC
V: TRBV28
size: many
D: .
J: TRBJ2-4

CDR3: CATSRRDRCCTF
DNA: TGTGCCACCAGCCGTAGGGACCGGTGCTGCACCTTC
V: TRBV15
size: many
D: .
J: TRBJ1-2

CDR3: CASSLAASGRTSYEQYF
DNA: TGTGCCAGCAGCTTAGCGGCTAGCGGGAGGACCTCCTACGAGCAGTACTTC
V: TRBV11-1
size: few
D: TRBD2
J: TRBJ2-7

CDR3: CATGRGSQETQYF
DNA: TGTGCCACTGGCCGGGGCTCCCAAGAGACCCAGTACTTC
V: TRBV24-1
size: few
D: .
J: TRBJ2-5

CDR3: CASSWRREQPQHF
DNA: TGTGCCAGCAGCTGGCGAAGGGAGCAGCCCCAGCATTTT
V: TRBV7-2
size: many
D: .
J: TRBJ1-5

CDR3: CSARDGLDRDYEQYF
DNA: TGCAGTGCTAGAGATGGGCTCGACAGGGACTACGAGCAGTACTTC
V: TRBV20-1
size: many
D: TRBD1
J: TRBJ2-7

CDR3: CASSLGQGHYEQYF
DNA: TGTGCCAGCAGCTTGGGACAGGGCCACTACGAGCAGTACTTC
V: TRBV7-2
size: many
D: TRBD1
J: TRBJ2-7

CDR3: CASSFKVTETQYF
DNA: TGCGCCAGCAGCTTTAAGGTAACAGAGACCCAGTACTTC
V: TRBV5-1
size: many
D: .
J: TRBJ2-5

CDR3: CASRGTSYYEQYF
DNA: TGTGCCAGCAGGGGGACCAGTTACTACGAGCAGTACTTC
V: TRBV2
size: many
D: .
J: TRBJ2-7

CDR3: CASSPGDDPYEQYF
DNA: TGTGCCAGCAGCCCCGGGGACGACCCCTACGAGCAGTACTTC
V: TRBV7-2
size: many
D: .
J: TRBJ2-7

CDR3: CASSYREFGEKLFF
DNA: TGTGCCAGCAGTTACAGGGAGTTTGGTGAAAAACTGTTTTTT
V: TRBV6-2/TRBV6-3
size: many
D: .
J: TRBJ1-4

CDR3: CASSVGSGGVYEQYF
DNA: TGTGCCAGCAGCGTTGGTTCAGGGGGGGTCTACGAGCAGTACTTC
V: TRBV9
size: few
D: .
J: TRBJ2-7

CDR3: CASSSEGTTTGGELFF
DNA: TGTGCCAGCAGCTCTGAAGGGACTACAACAGGGGGGGAGCTGTTTTTT
V: TRBV13
size: .
D: .
J: TRBJ2-2

CDR3: CSARDRGRMNTEAFF
DNA: TGCAGTGCTAGAGATCGCGGCAGGATGAACACTGAAGCTTTCTTT
V: TRBV20-1
size: .
D: .
J: TRBJ1-1

CDR3: CASSEGNIAKNIQYF
DNA: TGTGCCAGCAGTGAAGGGAATATCGCCAAAAACATTCAGTACTTC
V: TRBV6-1
size: many
D: .
J: TRBJ2-4

CDR3: CASSLHRVYEQYF
DNA: TGTGCCAGCAGTTTACACAGGGTCTACGAGCAGTACTTC
V: TRBV12-3/TRBV12-4
size: many
D: .
J: TRBJ2-7

CDR3: CASSHRDRGRGGYTF
DNA: TGTGCCAGCAGCCACCGGGACAGGGGGCGCGGGGGCTACACCTTC
V: TRBV3-1
size: .
D: TRBD1
J: TRBJ1-2

CDR3: CASTSFSNQPQHF
DNA: TGTGCCAGTACCAGCTTTAGCAATCAGCCCCAGCATTTT
V: TRBV19
size: many
D: .
J: TRBJ1-5

CDR3: CASKGFDRTNQPQHF
DNA: TGTGCCAGCAAGGGATTTGACAGGACTAATCAGCCCCAGCATTTT
V: TRBV6-1
size: many
D: .
J: TRBJ1-5

CDR3: CAWSVGGGALQPQHF
DNA: TGTGCCTGGAGTGTAGGAGGGGGCGCGTTACAGCCCCAGCATTTT
V: TRBV30
size: few
D: TRBD1
J: TRBJ1-5